These T cell receptor beta chains were read from a single sample in a study of cytomegalovirus exposure and HLA in healthy donors. Sequencing used immunoSEQ multiplex PCR; TCRdb keeps in-frame clones, though not all of them. The sample includes some 130,000 clones, 76% of them seen just once. The sample comprised PBMCs. Receptor source: a middle-aged man in good health and CMV-seronegative. Each CDR3 is given with its conserved first and last residue. D genes are given only for firm matches. Size tells how often a clone was seen (once, few, many) or the class of an expanded clone, and some rows leave it out.

d_call clone_size j_call v_call cdr3_nt cdr3_aa
- - TRBJ1-5 TRBV12-5 TGTGCTAGTGCGGGGAATAGCAATCAGCCCCAGCATTTT CASAGNSNQPQHF
TRBD1 - TRBJ2-7 TRBV6-1 TGTGCCAGCAGTGCCGTTTGGGACAGGGGCTTCGAGCAGTACTTC CASSAVWDRGFEQYF
TRBD1 - TRBJ2-5 TRBV9 TGTGCCAGCAGCGCCGGGACAGCAGAGACCCAGTACTTC CASSAGTAETQYF
TRBD1 - TRBJ2-5 TRBV9 TGTGCCAGCAACCGGGACAGGGGGACCCAAGAGACCCAGTACTTC CASNRDRGTQETQYF
TRBD2 - TRBJ2-3 TRBV29-1 TGCAGCGCCGAGGGGCGGGAGGGCAGCGATACGCAGTATTTT CSAEGREGSDTQYF
TRBD2 - TRBJ2-3 TRBV30 TGTGCCTGGGCCATAGCGGGGGGCCGGGCAGATACGCAGTATTTT CAWAIAGGRADTQYF
- - TRBJ1-1 TRBV15 TGTGCCACCAGCAGGCCCGCAGACATAACTGAAGCTTTCTTT CATSRPADITEAFF
TRBD2 once TRBJ2-3 TRBV5-1 TGCGCCAGCAGCTTGACTCGGCTAGCGGGGGGCACAGATACGCAGTATTTT CASSLTRLAGGTDTQYF
- - TRBJ2-5 TRBV10-3 TGTGCCACCAGGGGCCGCCAAGAGACCCAGTACTTC CATRGRQETQYF
- once TRBJ2-3 TRBV29-1 TGCAGTAGCTCACAGGGAGCTTTCACAGATACGCAGTATTTT CSSSQGAFTDTQYF
TRBD2 few TRBJ2-1 TRBV9 TGTGCCAGCAGCGTATTTAGCGGGGGATACAATGAGCAGTTCTTC CASSVFSGGYNEQFF
- - TRBJ1-2 TRBV5-6 TGTGCCAGCAGCTTGGGCAGGGAAAGTGGCTACACCTTC CASSLGRESGYTF
TRBD1 - TRBJ2-7 TRBV6-6 TGTGCCAGCAGTTACGGACAGGGCCACGAGCAGTACTTC CASSYGQGHEQYF
- - TRBJ1-1 TRBV5-4 TGTGCCAGCAGCTTGGGGGGCACCACTGAAGCTTTCTTT CASSLGGTTEAFF
TRBD2 few TRBJ2-5 TRBV15 TGTGCCACCAGCAAAGGGACTAGCGGGGGAGAAGAGACCCAGTACTTC CATSKGTSGGEETQYF
TRBD1 - TRBJ2-7 TRBV19 TGTGCCAGTAGTCGAACAGGGGCCTACCCCTTATACGAGCAGTACTTC CASSRTGAYPLYEQYF
- - TRBJ1-5 TRBV5-1 TGCGCCAGCAGCTTGGAGGGTAGGGGGCCCCAGCATTTT CASSLEGRGPQHF
- once TRBJ2-7 TRBV7-7 TGTGCCAGCAGCTCTGGACAGCATTACGAGCAGTACTTC CASSSGQHYEQYF
TRBD1 - TRBJ1-2 TRBV11-2 TGTGCCAGCAGCCCCCGACAGGGCAATGGCTACACCTTC CASSPRQGNGYTF
- - TRBJ2-7 TRBV9 TGTGCCAGCAGCGTAGATGTCCTAGTTGGCGCGCAGCAGTACTTC CASSVDVLVGAQQYF
TRBD1 few TRBJ2-2 TRBV10-3 TGTGCCATCAGCCCTGGGGACAGGGGATTCACCGGGGAGCTGTTTTTT CAISPGDRGFTGELFF
TRBD1 - TRBJ2-1 TRBV25-1 TGTGCCAGCAGTGAGACGGACAGGGGGCGGACAGGTGAGCAGTTCTTC CASSETDRGRTGEQFF
TRBD1 - TRBJ2-7 TRBV18 TGTGCCAGCTCAGCTTGGGGACAGGGGACCCCCGCCTACGAGCAGTACTTC CASSAWGQGTPAYEQYF
TRBD2 - TRBJ2-7 TRBV5-1 TGCGCCAGCAGCCTTCAGCGGGGGGGTGGCGAGCAGTACTTC CASSLQRGGGEQYF
- - TRBJ2-7 TRBV5-1 TGCGCCAGCAGCCACGGGACCTACGAGCAGTACTTC CASSHGTYEQYF
- few TRBJ2-7 TRBV5-6 TGTGCCAGCAGCTTGGGGCAGGGGATGGGGCAGTACTTC CASSLGQGMGQYF
- few TRBJ2-1 TRBV29-1 TGCAGCGGCTCCTCGGGAGATGGCTACAATGAGCAGTTCTTC CSGSSGDGYNEQFF
TRBD1 few TRBJ1-1 TRBV7-7 TGTGCCAGCAGCTTACGGGACAGGGCGAACACTGAAGCTTTCTTT CASSLRDRANTEAFF
TRBD2 - TRBJ2-7 TRBV4-3 TGCGCCAGCAGCCAAGCCCCGGGACTAGCGGGGCTCAACGAGCAGTACTTC CASSQAPGLAGLNEQYF
- - TRBJ1-5 TRBV29-1 TGCAGCGTTCGGGGAGATGGCAATCAGCCCCAGCATTTT CSVRGDGNQPQHF
- - TRBJ2-1 TRBV7-9 TGTGCCAGCAGCTACCCTGGAGACAATGAGCAGTTCTTC CASSYPGDNEQFF
- - TRBJ2-5 TRBV25-1 TGTGCCAGCAGTGAATTAGGACACGGACAAGAGATCCAGTACTTC CASSELGHGQEIQYF
- - TRBJ2-7 TRBV6-1 TGTGCCAGCAATGTACAGCCCAGGGCCACCTACGAGCAGTACTTC CASNVQPRATYEQYF
- once TRBJ2-7 TRBV28 TGTGCCAGCAGACAGGAGTTCTACGAGCAGTACTTC CASRQEFYEQYF
TRBD2 - TRBJ2-1 TRBV19 TGTGCCAGTAGTATAGATGGTCTAGCGGGAGATACCTACAATGAGCAGTTCTTC CASSIDGLAGDTYNEQFF
- few TRBJ2-7 TRBV28 TGTGCCAGCAGTCTCTACGAGCAGTACTTC CASSLYEQYF
TRBD1 - TRBJ1-2 TRBV7-9 TGTGCCAGCCTGACGTCGGGGACAGGGTTAATCTATGGCTACACCTTC CASLTSGTGLIYGYTF
- - TRBJ2-5 TRBV18 TGTGCCAGCTCGTGGGCCCAAGAGACCCAGTACTTC CASSWAQETQYF
- - TRBJ2-3 TRBV6-1 TGTGCCAGCAGGGACAGAGCGTACACAGATACGCAGTATTTT CASRDRAYTDTQYF
TRBD1 once TRBJ2-7 TRBV5-1 TGCGCCAGCAGCTTGTTTGGGACAGGACACTACGAGCAGTACTTC CASSLFGTGHYEQYF
TRBD1 once TRBJ1-5 TRBV28 TGTGCCAGCAGTTCTGGACAGGCTTGGGTGGCCCAGCATTTT CASSSGQAWVAQHF
- - TRBJ1-1 TRBV7-2 TGTGCCAGCAGCCCGGGTCCGGACACTGAAGCTTTCTTT CASSPGPDTEAFF
- - TRBJ2-2 TRBV27 TGTGCCAGCAGTTCAAGTCTAAACACCGGGGAGCTGTTTTTT CASSSSLNTGELFF
TRBD1 - TRBJ1-1 TRBV29-1 TGCAGCGTCCGACAGGGGTCCGGAACTGAAGCTTTCTTT CSVRQGSGTEAFF
TRBD1 - TRBJ2-3 TRBV7-3 TGTGCCAGCAGCTTAGCCGGGACAGGGGGCACAGATACGCAGTATTTT CASSLAGTGGTDTQYF
- - TRBJ2-1 TRBV12-2 TGTGCAAGTCGCTTCCGGGAAATTGTGGGCAATGAGCAGTTCTTC CASRFREIVGNEQFF
TRBD1 - TRBJ2-7 TRBV19 TGTGCCAGTACCAGGGGGTCGACAAACTACGAGCAGTACTTC CASTRGSTNYEQYF
- once TRBJ1-2 TRBV11-3 TGTGCCAGCAGCTTGAGTAACTATGGCTACACCTTC CASSLSNYGYTF
TRBD2 - TRBJ2-1 TRBV11-2 TGTGCCAGCAGCATCGGGACTAGCGGATCCTACAATGAGCAGTTCTTC CASSIGTSGSYNEQFF
TRBD2 - TRBJ2-4 TRBV9 TGTGCCAGCAGCGTAGGGGGGGGGAGGGAGTCCAAAAACATTCAGTACTTC CASSVGGGRESKNIQYF
- - TRBJ1-2 TRBV30 TGTGCCTCTTACCGCGGAGGGGCCGGGAACTATGGCTACACCTTC CASYRGGAGNYGYTF
- - TRBJ2-3 TRBV29-1 TGCAGCGTTGAATATGGGGCGTCAGATACGCAGTATTTT CSVEYGASDTQYF
- - TRBJ1-4 TRBV6-5 TGTGCCAGCAGTTACTCGAGCTGGTCTCGGGGTGAAAAACTGTTTTTT CASSYSSWSRGEKLFF
- few TRBJ1-2 TRBV7-8 TGTGCCAGCAGCTCGAGGGAGGGGGATTATGGCTACACCTTC CASSSREGDYGYTF